This T cell receptor beta chain emerged from a study of blood T cell repertoires in COVID-19. The CDR3 is 14 residues long. The junction had 8 bases not matched to a gene; V was cut back by 3 bases and J by 7 bases. Germline V lookup: CDR1 DFQATT, CDR2 SNEGSKA (reference sequence). TCRdb's copy holds only in-frame clones and misses some; the assay was immunoSEQ multiplex PCR. The sample has around 170,000 clones, about 83% seen once. Material for sequencing was peripheral blood. The receptor was isolated from a woman of 80 years or more with acute or convalescent COVID-19. The rearrangement links TRBV20-1 to TRBJ2-1; 8 nucleotides align to TRBD1. This CDR3 reads CSASRQGAGNEQFF. The DNA of the CDR3 is TGCAGTGCTAGTCGTCAGGGGGCGGGGAATGAGCAGTTCTTC.